This T cell receptor (beta chain) was captured in a study of blood T cell repertoires in COVID-19. Study as a whole: Acute and convalescent COVID-19 specimens originated in the United States, Italy and Spain. Sources were T cells, B-cell-depleted T cells, or PBMCs; the material itself was cDNA or gDNA.

CDR1 and CDR2 (germline): DFQATT, SNEGSKA (reference sequence). The CDR3 runs to 14 residues. V lost 3 bases and J lost 2, with 13 bases in between. As handled by the study authors: Reference gene primer amplification gave estimated nucleated cell counts. Only in-frame clones appear in the TCRdb table, and some are missing; sequencing was by immunoSEQ multiplex PCR. That table is the source of V, J and clone size, and D and trimming were worked out from the DNA. Here the sample spans some 67,000 clones, about nine tenths being singletons. Sequenced input: peripheral blood. This clonotype was sampled from a man aged 45-65 years with active COVID-19. The J gene is TRBJ1-2, the V gene TRBV20-1; D uncertain. This chain's CDR3 is CSASLTPGNYGYTF. CDR3 DNA: TGCAGTGCTAGTCTGACTCCTGGGAACTATGGCTACACCTTC.